This TCR beta chain was identified in a study of T cell responses to AZD1222 COVID-19 vaccine. Assay: immunoSEQ multiplex PCR; the TCRdb copy retains only in-frame clones and omits some. The sample holds approximately 170,000 clones, around 88% seen once. Trimming shortened V by 1 base and J by 8 bases, and 5 bases separated the two germline ends. The V gene's germline CDR1 is LGHNA and CDR2 YNFKEQ. CDR3 size: 11 residues. This clone has just a few counts. The antigen remains unidentified. Study conclusions and caveats: Most donors were white British and more were female, and clonal diversity was possibly underestimated.

This TCR was sampled from an adult who received the AZD1222 COVID-19 vaccine. The chain is built from TRBV4-2 and TRBJ1-2; D unclear. This specimen was peripheral blood, taken 28 days after the second AZD1222 dose. Here the CDR3 reads CASSQGRGYTF. In nucleotides, the CDR3 is TGTGCCAGCAGCCAAGGACGGGGCTACACCTTC.